This is a list of T cell receptor beta chains from one sample in a study of cytomegalovirus exposure and HLA in healthy donors. TCRdb keeps only in-frame clones here, not all; method: immunoSEQ multiplex PCR. Of almost 75,000 clones listed, approximately 86% are singletons. Input material: PBMCs. These receptors were taken from a man aged 25-40 years in good health and CMV-seronegative. Both conserved end residues are part of each CDR3. D genes are given only for firm matches. Expanded clones get a size class; other rows say once, few or many, or leave the size out.

D: .; J: TRBJ2-3; V: TRBV11-1; length: 15; size: once; CDR3: CASSPTPEYTDTQYF; DNA: TGTGCCAGCAGCCCCACACCCGAATACACAGATACGCAGTATTTT
D: .; J: TRBJ1-6; V: TRBV16; length: 16; size: .; CDR3: CASSQSGRSPNSPLHF; DNA: TGTGCCAGCAGCCAATCTGGGAGATCCCCCAATTCACCCCTCCACTTT
D: TRBD1; J: TRBJ2-2; V: TRBV9; length: 15; size: .; CDR3: CASSIRGQNTGELFF; DNA: TGTGCCAGCAGCATCAGGGGGCAGAACACCGGGGAGCTGTTTTTT
D: .; J: TRBJ2-5; V: TRBV6-1; length: 14; size: .; CDR3: CASSRSHREETQYF; DNA: TGTGCCAGCAGCCGAAGCCACAGGGAAGAGACCCAGTACTTC
D: TRBD2; J: TRBJ2-5; V: TRBV9; length: 13; size: .; CDR3: CASSPGGRETQYF; DNA: TGTGCCAGCAGCCCGGGGGGGCGAGAGACCCAGTACTTC
D: .; J: TRBJ2-3; V: TRBV9; length: 18; size: once; CDR3: CASSNRDSHTINWDTQYF; DNA: TGTGCCAGCAGCAATCGGGACTCGCACACCATAAATTGGGATACGCAGTATTTT
D: .; J: TRBJ1-2; V: TRBV7-2; length: 17; size: .; CDR3: CASSLWGMEGLRYGYTF; DNA: TGTGCCAGCAGCTTATGGGGAATGGAGGGTTTACGCTATGGCTACACCTTC
D: .; J: TRBJ1-5; V: TRBV25-1; length: 14; size: few; CDR3: CASQGEGSNQPQHF; DNA: TGTGCCAGCCAAGGGGAGGGATCCAATCAGCCCCAGCATTTT
D: .; J: TRBJ1-1; V: TRBV7-3; length: 13; size: once; CDR3: CASSYTVGTEAFF; DNA: TGTGCCAGCAGCTACACAGTGGGGACAGAAGCTTTCTTT
D: .; J: TRBJ1-2; V: TRBV4-1; length: 16; size: .; CDR3: CASNQPNQGASRGYTF; DNA: TGCGCCAGCAACCAACCCAACCAGGGTGCTTCCCGCGGCTACACCTTC
D: .; J: TRBJ2-1; V: TRBV11-1; length: 15; size: .; CDR3: CASSFAGLVYNEQFF; DNA: TGTGCCAGCAGCTTCGCGGGGTTAGTTTACAATGAGCAGTTCTTC
D: TRBD1; J: TRBJ1-2; V: TRBV18; length: 15; size: .; CDR3: CASSGDRSLLNGYTF; DNA: TGTGCCAGCTCAGGGGACAGGTCGCTCCTCAATGGCTACACCTTC
D: .; J: TRBJ2-5; V: TRBV7-2; length: 15; size: .; CDR3: CASSLGPGLGVSQYF; DNA: TGTGCCAGCAGCTTAGGCCCGGGACTGGGGGTCTCCCAGTACTTC
D: TRBD1; J: TRBJ2-1; V: TRBV7-2; length: 14; size: .; CDR3: CASSFRTGRNEQFF; DNA: TGTGCCAGCAGCTTTCGGACAGGGCGCAATGAGCAGTTCTTC
D: TRBD1; J: TRBJ1-6; V: TRBV5-1; length: 15; size: .; CDR3: CASSSGTGFISPLHF; DNA: TGCGCCAGCAGCTCCGGGACAGGGTTTATTTCACCCCTCCACTTT
D: TRBD1; J: TRBJ1-1; V: TRBV7-3; length: 18; size: .; CDR3: CASSLKGGQGARETEAFF; DNA: TGTGCCAGCAGCTTAAAGGGTGGGCAGGGGGCAAGGGAGACTGAAGCTTTCTTT